This TCR beta chain comes out of a study of PD-L1 blockade in urothelial cancer. Time point described: pretreatment peripheral blood. There are a few counts of this clone. Using immunoSEQ multiplex PCR, the repertoire was profiled, and TCRdb retains in-frame clones only, with some absent. The data hold about 80,000 clones, with approximately 80% observed a single time. This sequence originates from a middle-aged man with urothelial cancer. The sample in question was PBMCs, obtained around atezolizumab (anti-PD-L1) treatment.

The CDR3 protein is CASRRQGVDGYTF. The CDR3 DNA reads as TGTGCCAGTAGGCGCCAGGGTGTCGATGGCTACACCTTC. The rearrangement links TRBV19 to TRBJ1-2; possible D gene TRBD1, 5 bases. The CDR3 is 13 residues long. Germline CDR1 reads LNHDA; CDR2 reads SQIVND (reference sequence). The V end lost 6 bases, the J end lost 6 bases, and 14 bases lay between the germline ends. The entire variable domain, with the rest obtained from reference TRBV19 and TRBJ1-2, is as follows: DGGITQSPKYLFRKEGQNVTLSCEQNLNHDAMYWYRQDPGQGLRLIYYSQIVNDFQKGDIAEGYSVSREKKESFPLTVTSAQKNPTAFYLCASRRQGVDGYTFGSGTRLTVV.